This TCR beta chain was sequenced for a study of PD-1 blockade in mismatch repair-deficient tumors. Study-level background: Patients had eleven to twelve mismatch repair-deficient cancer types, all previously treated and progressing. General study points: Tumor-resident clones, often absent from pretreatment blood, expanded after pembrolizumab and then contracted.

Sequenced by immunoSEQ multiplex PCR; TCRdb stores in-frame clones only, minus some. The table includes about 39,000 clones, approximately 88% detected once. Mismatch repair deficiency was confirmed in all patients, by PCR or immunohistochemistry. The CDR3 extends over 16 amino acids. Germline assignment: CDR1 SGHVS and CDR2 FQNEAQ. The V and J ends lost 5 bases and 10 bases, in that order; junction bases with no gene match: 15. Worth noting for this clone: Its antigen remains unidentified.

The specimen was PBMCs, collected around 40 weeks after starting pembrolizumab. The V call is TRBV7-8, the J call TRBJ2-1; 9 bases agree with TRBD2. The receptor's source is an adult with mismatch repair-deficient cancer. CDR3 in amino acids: CASSRLSGRVGGEQFF. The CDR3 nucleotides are TGTGCCAGCAGCCGGCTTAGCGGGAGAGTCGGCGGGGAGCAGTTCTTC.